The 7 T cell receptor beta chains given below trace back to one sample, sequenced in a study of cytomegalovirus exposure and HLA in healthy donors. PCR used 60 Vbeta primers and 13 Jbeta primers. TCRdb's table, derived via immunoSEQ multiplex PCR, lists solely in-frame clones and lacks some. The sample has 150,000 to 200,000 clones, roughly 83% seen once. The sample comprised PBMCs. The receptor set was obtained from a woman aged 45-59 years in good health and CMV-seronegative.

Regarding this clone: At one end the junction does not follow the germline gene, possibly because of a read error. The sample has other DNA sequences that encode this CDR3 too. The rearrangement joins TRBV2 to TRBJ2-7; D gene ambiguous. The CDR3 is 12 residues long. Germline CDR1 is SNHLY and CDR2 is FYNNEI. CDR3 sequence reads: CASSSFAYEQYF. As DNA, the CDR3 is TGTGCCAGCAGCTCGTTTGCCTATGAGCAGTACTTC.

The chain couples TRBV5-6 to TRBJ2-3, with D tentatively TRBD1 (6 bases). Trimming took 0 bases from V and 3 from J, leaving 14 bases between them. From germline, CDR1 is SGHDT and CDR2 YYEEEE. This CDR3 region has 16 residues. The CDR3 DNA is TGTGCCAGCAGCTTGGGACAGGCTACCAGGACAGATACGCAGTATTTT. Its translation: CASSLGQATRTDTQYF.

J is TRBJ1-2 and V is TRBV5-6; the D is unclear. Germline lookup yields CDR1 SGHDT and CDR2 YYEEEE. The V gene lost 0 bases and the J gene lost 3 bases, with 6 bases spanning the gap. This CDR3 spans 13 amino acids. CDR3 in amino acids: CASSLDRYYGYTF. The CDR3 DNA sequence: TGTGCCAGCAGCTTGGACAGATACTATGGCTACACCTTC. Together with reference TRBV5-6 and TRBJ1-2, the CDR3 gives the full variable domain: DAGVTQSPTHLIKTRGQQVTLRCSPKSGHDTVSWYQQALGQGPQFIFQYYEEEERQRGNFPDRFSGHQFPNYSSELNVNALLLGDSALYLCASSLDRYYGYTFGSGTRLTVV.

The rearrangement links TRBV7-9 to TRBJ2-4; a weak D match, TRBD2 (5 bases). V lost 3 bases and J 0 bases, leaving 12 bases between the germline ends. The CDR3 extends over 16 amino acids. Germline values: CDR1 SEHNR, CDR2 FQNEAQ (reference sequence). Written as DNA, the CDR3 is TGTGCCAGCAGCTTCGTGGGGAGTGGAGCCAAAAACATTCAGTACTTC. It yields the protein CASSFVGSGAKNIQYF.

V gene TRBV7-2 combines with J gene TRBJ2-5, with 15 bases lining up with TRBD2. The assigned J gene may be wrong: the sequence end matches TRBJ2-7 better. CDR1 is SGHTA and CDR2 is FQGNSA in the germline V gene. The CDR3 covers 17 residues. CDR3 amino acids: CASSLGTSGRAFYEQYF. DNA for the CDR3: TGTGCCAGCAGCTTAGGGACTAGCGGGAGGGCTTTCTACGAGCAGTACTTC.

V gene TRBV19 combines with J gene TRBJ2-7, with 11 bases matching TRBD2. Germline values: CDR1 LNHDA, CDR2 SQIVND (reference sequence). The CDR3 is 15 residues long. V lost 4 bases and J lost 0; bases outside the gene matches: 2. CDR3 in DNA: TGTGCCAGTAGTACAGGGACTAGCGGCTCCTACGAGCAGTACTTC. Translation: CASSTGTSGSYEQYF.

The CDR3 here is CASSMGQPNEQFF. In DNA form, the CDR3 reads TGTGCCAGTAGTATGGGGCAGCCCAATGAGCAGTTCTTC. This chain joins TRBV19 and TRBJ2-1; tentative D call: TRBD1 (5 bases). V lost 3 bases, J lost 6 bases, and 9 bases lay in between. The CDR3 consists of 13 residues. Germline loops: CDR1 LNHDA, CDR2 SQIVND (reference sequence).